This T cell receptor beta chain emerged from a study of blood T cell repertoires in COVID-19. Overall study context: Samples came from the United States, Italy and Spain, spanning acute and convalescent COVID-19.

CDR3 length: 12 amino acids. Germline assignment: CDR1 SGHAT and CDR2 FQNNGV. The V and J ends lost 3 bases and 7 bases respectively, with 7 bases between them. In the source study's methods: Reference gene primers were amplified, and this amplification served to estimate nucleated cell counts. The assay was immunoSEQ multiplex PCR, and TCRdb's table has in-frame clones only and misses some. The V and J calls and clone size come from that table; D and trimming were worked out from the DNA. Of 150,000 to 200,000 clones listed, 82% are singletons. Enrolled through a virtual design, the participants were between roughly 18 and 95 years of age and came from roughly 22 US areas. Cohorts were based on clinical histories the participants reported.

The clonotype comes from a woman aged 55-69 years with acute COVID-19. The V and J genes are TRBV11-2 and TRBJ2-1; a possible D gene is TRBD2 (5 bases). Sequenced material: PBMCs or T cells enriched from blood (not recorded which). CDR3 sequence (DNA): TGTGCCAGCAGCTTCTTAGCGAATGAGCAGTTCTTC. As protein: CASSFLANEQFF.